This paragraph covers one T cell receptor beta chain sequence. Its specificity is unknown. The protocol was immunoSEQ multiplex PCR, while the TCRdb copy is restricted to in-frame clones and leaves out a portion. Of under 130,000 clones detected, around 89% appear once; the ten largest clones hold 16%. This entry belongs to a study of identifying expanded T cells in peripheral blood. General observations from the study: Over about two and four weeks, about 15 and 19 clones changed, versus approximately 1.2 between replicates.

This CDR3 has 18 residues. Germline V lookup: CDR1 SGHRS, CDR2 YFSETQ. With 4 bases clipped from V and 0 bases from J, the junction kept 14 bases outside the gene matches. The receptor was isolated from a person between 18 and 75 years old in good health. The chain links TRBV5-1 to TRBJ1-1; 8 bases align to TRBD1. Material: blood. CDR3 nucleotides: TGCGCCAGCAGCCTGGAGGGTGGGACAGGCGCCCTGAACACTGAAGCTTTCTTT. This gives the protein CASSLEGGTGALNTEAFF.